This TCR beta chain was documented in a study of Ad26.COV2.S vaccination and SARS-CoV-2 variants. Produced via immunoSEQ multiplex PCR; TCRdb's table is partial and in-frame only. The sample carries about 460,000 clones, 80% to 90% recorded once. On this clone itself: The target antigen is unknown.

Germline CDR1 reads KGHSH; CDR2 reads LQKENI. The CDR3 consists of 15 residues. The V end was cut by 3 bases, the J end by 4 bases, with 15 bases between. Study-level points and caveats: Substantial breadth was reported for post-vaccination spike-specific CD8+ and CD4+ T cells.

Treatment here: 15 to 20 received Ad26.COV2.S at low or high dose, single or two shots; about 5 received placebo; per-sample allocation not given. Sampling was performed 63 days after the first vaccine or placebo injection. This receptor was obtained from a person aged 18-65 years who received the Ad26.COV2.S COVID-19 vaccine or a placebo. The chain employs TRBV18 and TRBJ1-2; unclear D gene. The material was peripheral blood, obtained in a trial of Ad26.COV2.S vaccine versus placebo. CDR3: CASSPLNLGLYGYTF. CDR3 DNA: TGTGCCAGCTCACCGCTTAATCTAGGCCTCTATGGCTACACCTTC.